The clone carrying this T cell receptor (beta chain) was recorded a few times. The data are from a study of blood T cell repertoires in COVID-19. Study details: Specimens from acute and convalescent COVID-19 originated in the United States, Italy and Spain.

Germline V gene lookup returns CDR1 ENHRY and CDR2 SYGVKD. The ends were cut back, 0 bases at V and 10 bases at J, with 16 bases in the middle. The CDR3 is made up of 15 amino acids. In the original analysis: Nucleated cell counts were estimated from reference gene primer amplification. Clones were sequenced by immunoSEQ multiplex PCR, and TCRdb holds only the in-frame ones, with some missing. The D gene and trimming were derived from the DNA, and the V and J assignments and clone size from that table. The sample contains about 140,000 clones, 65% to 90% of which appear only once. The receptor was derived from a man in his sixties with active or convalescent COVID-19. This chain joins TRBV10-3 and TRBJ2-1, with D possibly TRBD1 on 6 matching bases. Sequenced material: peripheral blood. The CDR3 here is CAISESRAGAREQFF. CDR3 nucleotides: TGTGCCATCAGTGAGTCGAGGGCAGGGGCCCGCGAGCAGTTCTTC.